One T cell receptor (beta chain) is described in this entry. Its cognate antigen is unknown. ViraFEST assay sequencing came after antigen-specific CD4+ T cells were expanded with viral peptide pools. Culture proceeded for 9 to 11 days, and CD4+ T cells were then isolated. All participants had two doses of either the BNT162b2 or mRNA-1273 vaccine. At days 3 and 7, half of the medium was exchanged for IL-2 medium. Assay: immunoSEQ multiplex PCR; the TCRdb copy retains only in-frame clones and omits some. Here the sample spans over 25,000 clones, nearly 80% being singletons. The data derive from a study of vaccination effects on CD4 cells after COVID-19. Across the study: Sampling occurred a median 72 days post second dose, range 14 to 241.

The receptor was derived from a human donor who received a COVID-19 vaccine. Some clones in this sample may be carry-over from other donors' samples. The sequenced sample was CD4+ T cells from PBMCs cultured with SARS-CoV-2 spike peptides, obtained after COVID-19 vaccination.

The DNA for the CDR3 is TGTGCCAGCAGTCAACGCGGGGGGACTCGGGAGACCCAGTACTTC. Its protein product is CASSQRGGTRETQYF. V is TRBV3-1 (or the pseudogene TRBV3-2) and J is TRBJ2-5; 8 nucleotides line up with TRBD2. The CDR3 has 15 residues. Trimming at V came to 6 bases and at J to 5 bases, leaving 11 bases not matched to a gene. Germline V gene sequence: CDR1 LGHDT, CDR2 YNNKEL (reference sequence).